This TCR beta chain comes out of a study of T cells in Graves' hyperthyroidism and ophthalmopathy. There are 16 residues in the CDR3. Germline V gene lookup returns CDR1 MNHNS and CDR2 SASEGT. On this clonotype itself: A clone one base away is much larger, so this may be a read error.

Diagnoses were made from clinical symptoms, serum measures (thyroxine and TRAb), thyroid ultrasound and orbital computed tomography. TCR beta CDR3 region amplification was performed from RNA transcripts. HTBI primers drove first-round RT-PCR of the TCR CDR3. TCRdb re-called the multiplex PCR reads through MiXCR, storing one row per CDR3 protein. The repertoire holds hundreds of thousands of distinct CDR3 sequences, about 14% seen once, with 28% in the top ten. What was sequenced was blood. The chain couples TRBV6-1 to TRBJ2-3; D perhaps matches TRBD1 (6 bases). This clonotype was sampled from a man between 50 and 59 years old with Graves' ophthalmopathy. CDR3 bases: TGTGCCAGCAGTGTAAGTCGGACAGCTAGCACATATACGCAGTATTTT. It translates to CASSVSRTASTYTQYF.